Detailed here is one TCR beta chain. This clone's antigen is unknown. The input lacks base qualities; no much larger clone sits a single base away. This sample stems from a study of T cell clonotyping in hematopoietic cell transplantation (dated by TCRdb to about 2021). Some background on the complete study: Recipient samples taken before transplant were obtained following cytoreduction. A total of 135 blood samples were collected in the study from 35 to 45 consecutive transplant recipients and their related donors. Patients were recruited between September 2015 and 2017 and followed until late 2020 or death.

Sample time point, as interpreted from the label and publication: recipient sample about 28 days before transplant, after cytoreduction. Blood samples were obtained from recipients approximately 28 days before transplant and at days 30, 100 and 180 after transplant. Nuclei Lysis Solution was used to extract genomic DNA from fresh or cryopreserved unfractionated peripheral blood mononuclear cells. The immunoSEQ assay, a bias-controlled multiplex PCR with V- and J-specific primers, was used to amplify TCR beta CDR3 regions from genomic DNA. In a second PCR step, a proprietary barcode and Illumina adapter sequences were attached to the CDR3 amplicons. An Illumina MiSeq instrument was used to sequence the CDR3 libraries. As for how the authors treated the data: Export and quality control were handled in immunoSEQ Analyzer 3.0, while downstream analyses relied on R Bioconductor and Immunarch. Repertoire metrics were calculated using only productive rearrangements within the normalized downsampled data set. Pathologically expanded clonotypes were defined as those larger than 5 templates in the normalized cohort. The Inverse Simpson Index served as the measure of repertoire diversity. The non-normalized data set was used for CMV-specificity analyses so that all clonotypes could be captured. As stored in TCRdb, this immuneACCESS dataset retains in-frame rearrangements with V and J assigned. A fraction of the clones does not appear; measured against another copy, unresolved V genes explain less than half of the discrepancy, and the remainder lacks a known reason. D and trimming come from the DNA, and the V and J calls and clone size come from that table. This sample gives about 19,000 clones in total; 60% to 80% of them show up just once. Around a sixth of the sample comes from the top ten.

As encoded in the germline V gene, CDR1 is SGHRS while CDR2 is YFSETQ. The CDR3, cysteine through phenylalanine, is 14 amino acids long. The read is trimmed to its CDR3 DNA, 42 bases read in frame from base 1. From V the trimming removes 7 bases and from J it removes 5 bases, while the gene matches leave 7 bases of the junction unaccounted for. Overall study results and their limits: Sample size was limited, and cells were not sorted, so CD4 and CD8 repertoire contributions could not be separated. After transplant, TCR diversity in recipients dropped, and pathologically expanded clonotypes climbed progressively between day 30 and day 180. Donor and pretransplant recipient Inverse Simpson Index values predicted broader posttransplant TCR repertoire diversity. Recipient repertoires showed only a small fraction of overlap with donor repertoires, and over 97% appeared de novo at the given depth.

This chain is built from TRBV5-1 and TRBJ2-7; 12 central bases correspond to TRBD1. The receptor was derived from a man aged 55-75 years with acute myeloid leukemia. Some clones in this sample may be carry-over from other donors' samples. This specimen was peripheral blood mononuclear cells, taken before stem cell transplant. The CDR3 region: CASQPGQGADEQYF. The nucleotide sequence reads TGCGCCAGCCAGCCGGGACAGGGGGCGGACGAGCAGTACTTC.